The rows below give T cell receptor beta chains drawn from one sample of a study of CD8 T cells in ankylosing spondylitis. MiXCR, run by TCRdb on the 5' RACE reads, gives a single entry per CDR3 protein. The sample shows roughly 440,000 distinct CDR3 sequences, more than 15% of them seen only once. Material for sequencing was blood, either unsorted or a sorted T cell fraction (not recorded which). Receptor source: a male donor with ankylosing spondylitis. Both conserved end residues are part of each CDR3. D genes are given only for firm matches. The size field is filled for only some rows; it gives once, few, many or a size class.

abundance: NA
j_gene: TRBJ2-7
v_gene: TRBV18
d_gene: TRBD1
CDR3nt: TGTGCCAGCTCACCCCAGGGGGCGCGGCGCGAGCAGTACTTC
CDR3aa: CASSPQGARREQYF

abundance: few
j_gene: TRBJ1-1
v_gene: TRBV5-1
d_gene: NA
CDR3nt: TGCGCCAGCAGACCGGGCCCCGAGGTCAACACTGAAGCTTTCTTT
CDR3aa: CASRPGPEVNTEAFF

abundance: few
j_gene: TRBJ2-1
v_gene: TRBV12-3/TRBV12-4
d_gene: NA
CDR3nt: TGTGCCAGCAGCCGTCTACCGGGACCCGGGAATGAGCAGTTCTTC
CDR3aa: CASSRLPGPGNEQFF

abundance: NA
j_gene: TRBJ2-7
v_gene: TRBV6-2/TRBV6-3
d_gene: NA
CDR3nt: TGTGCCAGCAGTCCTGGGCCTCTCTCCTACGAGCAGTACTTC
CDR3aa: CASSPGPLSYEQYF

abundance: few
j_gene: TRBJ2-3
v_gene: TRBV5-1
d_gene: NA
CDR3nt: TGCGCCAGCAGGACCCCCAGGAGCACAGATACGCAGTATTTT
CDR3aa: CASRTPRSTDTQYF

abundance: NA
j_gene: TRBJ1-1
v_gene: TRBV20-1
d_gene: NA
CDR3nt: TGCAGTGCTAGATCCCGCACTGAAGCTTTCTTT
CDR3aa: CSARSRTEAFF

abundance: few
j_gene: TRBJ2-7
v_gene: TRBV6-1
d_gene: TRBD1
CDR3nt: TGTGCCACTCAGTCCCGGGACAGGGGTAATAACTACGAGCAGTACTTC
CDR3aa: CATQSRDRGNNYEQYF

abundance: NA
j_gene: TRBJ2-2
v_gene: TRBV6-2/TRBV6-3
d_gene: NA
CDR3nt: TGTGCCAGCAGGCGCGCGGGGAACACCGGGGAGCTGTTTTTT
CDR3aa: CASRRAGNTGELFF

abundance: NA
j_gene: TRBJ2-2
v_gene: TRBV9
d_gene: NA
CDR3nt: TGTGCCAGCAGCGTAGGATTACAGCGCGGGGAGCTGTTTTTT
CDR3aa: CASSVGLQRGELFF

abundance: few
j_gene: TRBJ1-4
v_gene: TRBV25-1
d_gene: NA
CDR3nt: TGTGCCAGCTGGGAACAGGGTAGTGAAAAACTGTTTTTT
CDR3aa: CASWEQGSEKLFF

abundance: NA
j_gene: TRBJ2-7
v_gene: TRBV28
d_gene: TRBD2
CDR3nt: TGTGCCAGCAGTTTTAGCGGGAAAGACGAGCAGTACTTC
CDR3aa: CASSFSGKDEQYF

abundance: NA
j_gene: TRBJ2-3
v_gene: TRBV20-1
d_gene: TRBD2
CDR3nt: TGCAGTGCTACCCAGCGGGGGCCGAACACAGATACGCAGTATTTT
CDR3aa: CSATQRGPNTDTQYF

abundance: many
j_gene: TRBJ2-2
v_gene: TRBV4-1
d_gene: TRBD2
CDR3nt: TGCGCCAGCAGCCATCCCACGGGACTAGCGGGTAGGAACACCGGGGAGCTGTTTTTT
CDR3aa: CASSHPTGLAGRNTGELFF

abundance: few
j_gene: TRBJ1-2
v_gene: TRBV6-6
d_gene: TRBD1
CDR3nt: TGTGCCAGCACCGACAGGGCGGATGGCTACACCTTC
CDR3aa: CASTDRADGYTF

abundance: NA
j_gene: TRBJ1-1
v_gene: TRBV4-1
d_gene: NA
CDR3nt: TGCGCCAGCAGCCAAGTCTCACAGGGATATCAGGAAATGAACACTGAAGCTTTCTTT
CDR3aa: CASSQVSQGYQEMNTEAFF

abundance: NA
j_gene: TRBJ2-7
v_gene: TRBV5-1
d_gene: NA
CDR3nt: TGCGCCAGCAGCTTGGAAGGGACTGTGAACGAGCAGTACTTC
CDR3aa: CASSLEGTVNEQYF